This is a list of T cell receptor beta chains from one sample in a study of vaccination and CD4 T cells after COVID-19. In TCRdb, the PCR reads were re-called with MiXCR into one record per CDR3 protein. The sample gives almost 20,000 distinct CDR3 sequences, 50% to 70% of which show up once; more than 8.5% is in the top ten. These receptors have no identified antigens. The starting material was CD4+ T cells from blood, cultured in vitro, obtained after SARS-CoV-2 vaccination. The receptor source for this set is a human donor who had recovered from COVID-19. CDR3s include the opening cysteine and the closing phenylalanine or tryptophan. A D gene is named only where the DNA matches it firmly. The size entry is marked missing in some rows and otherwise reads once, few, many or a size class.

clone size	V gene	D gene	J gene	CDR3 protein	CDR3 DNA
few	TRBV27	NA	TRBJ1-1	CASSLRPNTEAFF	TGTGCCAGCAGTCTGCGTCCCAACACTGAAGCTTTCTTT
NA	TRBV7-6	TRBD2	TRBJ2-5	CASSSSGASGQETQYF	TGTGCCAGCAGCTCATCTGGGGCTAGCGGACAAGAGACCCAGTACTTC
few	TRBV6-1	TRBD1	TRBJ1-2	CASSGPDRGRRDYGYTF	TGTGCCAGCAGTGGACCGGACAGGGGGCGCCGGGACTATGGCTACACCTTC
NA	TRBV7-2	TRBD2	TRBJ2-7	CASREAGTYEQYF	TGTGCCAGCAGAGAAGCGGGAACCTACGAGCAGTACTTC
NA	TRBV7-9	NA	TRBJ1-5	CASSTLRDSNQPQHF	TGTGCCAGCAGCACTCTGCGGGATAGCAATCAGCCCCAGCATTTT
few	TRBV6-1	NA	TRBJ1-5	CASRDGLYQPQHF	TGTGCCAGCAGGGACGGTCTTTATCAGCCCCAGCATTTT
NA	TRBV12-3/TRBV12-4	NA	TRBJ1-1	CASSPVHGGEAFF	TGTGCCAGCAGTCCCGTCCACGGGGGTGAAGCTTTCTTT
few	TRBV27	TRBD2	TRBJ2-1	CASRFRFSGRAIDEQFF	TGTGCCAGCAGATTTAGGTTTAGCGGGAGGGCCATAGATGAGCAGTTCTTC
NA	TRBV7-9	TRBD1	TRBJ2-5	CASSLVGQIETQYF	TGTGCCAGCAGCTTAGTGGGACAGATAGAGACCCAGTACTTC
NA	TRBV6-4	TRBD2	TRBJ2-2	CASSAIAGGTGELFF	TGTGCCAGCAGTGCAATAGCGGGAGGAACCGGGGAGCTGTTTTTT
NA	TRBV6-2/TRBV6-3	TRBD2	TRBJ2-1	CASVERLAGVVVF	TGTGCCAGCGTGGAAAGACTAGCGGGAGTGGTGGTCTTC
NA	TRBV2	NA	TRBJ2-7	CASSARVDSYEQYF	TGTGCCAGCAGTGCACGGGTCGACTCCTACGAGCAGTACTTC
NA	TRBV24-1	TRBD1	TRBJ2-3	CATSVGQTTDTQYF	TGTGCCACCAGCGTGGGACAGACCACAGATACGCAGTATTTT
NA	TRBV19	NA	TRBJ1-5	CASSSPTDSNQPQHF	TGTGCCAGTAGTAGCCCGACAGATAGCAATCAGCCCCAGCATTTT
once	TRBV27	NA	TRBJ2-5	CASSLARGDETQYF	TGTGCCAGCAGTTTGGCCAGGGGGGATGAGACCCAGTACTTC
NA	TRBV27	NA	TRBJ2-3	CASSFRMQRVTQYF	TGTGCCAGCAGTTTCCGCATGCAAAGGGTTACGCAGTATTTT
NA	TRBV11-2	NA	TRBJ2-5	CASSLAGMETQYF	TGTGCCAGCAGCCTCGCGGGGATGGAGACCCAGTACTTC
NA	TRBV28	NA	TRBJ2-6	CASTDGGTANVLTF	TGTGCCAGCACCGATGGCGGGACAGCGAACGTCCTGACTTTC
NA	TRBV6-5	TRBD1	TRBJ1-5	CASSYTGDQPQRF	TGTGCCAGCAGTTATACAGGGGATCAGCCCCAGCGTTTT
NA	TRBV10-3	NA	TRBJ2-7	CAINQAGYEQYF	TGTGCCATCAATCAGGCCGGATACGAGCAGTACTTC
NA	TRBV4-3	TRBD2	TRBJ2-5	CASSQTPIRGGAGETQYF	TGCGCCAGCAGCCAAACCCCAATTCGCGGGGGGGCCGGAGAGACCCAGTACTTC
NA	TRBV2	TRBD2	TRBJ2-7	CASSVGTSAEQYF	TGTGCCAGCAGTGTCGGGACTAGCGCCGAGCAGTACTTC
NA	TRBV11-2	NA	TRBJ1-2	CASSLVSGRYGYTF	TGTGCCAGCAGCTTAGTTTCAGGGAGGTATGGCTACACCTTC
NA	TRBV7-2	NA	TRBJ2-7	CASSLEFSSQQYF	TGTGCCAGCAGCTTAGAGTTTTCCAGTCAGCAGTACTTC
few	TRBV6-1	NA	TRBJ2-5	CASSEGLFPGTYF	TGTGCCAGCAGTGAAGGACTGTTCCCGGGGACGTACTTC
NA	TRBV7-6	NA	TRBJ2-7	CASSPLGQYEQYF	TGTGCCAGCAGCCCCCTGGGCCAATACGAGCAGTACTTC
NA	TRBV20-1	NA	TRBJ1-3	CSAPTPGAGNTIYF	TGCAGTGCTCCTACACCAGGGGCTGGAAACACCATATATTTT
NA	TRBV19	NA	TRBJ1-6	CASSMQGWNSPLHF	TGTGCCAGTAGTATGCAGGGTTGGAATTCACCCCTCCACTTT
NA	TRBV4-1	TRBD1	TRBJ2-3	CASSQQTGTGTDTQYF	TGCGCCAGCAGCCAACAAACCGGGACAGGCACAGATACGCAGTATTTT
NA	TRBV6-1	NA	TRBJ2-7	CASSELQVSYEQYF	TGTGCCAGCAGTGAACTGCAGGTTTCCTACGAGCAGTACTTC
few	TRBV19	NA	TRBJ1-5	CASSIGKGNQPQHF	TGTGCCAGTAGTATAGGGAAGGGCAATCAGCCCCAGCATTTT
NA	TRBV19	NA	TRBJ1-1	CASSVNRENTEAFF	TGTGCCAGTAGTGTCAACAGGGAGAACACTGAAGCTTTCTTT
NA	TRBV6-2/TRBV6-3	TRBD1	TRBJ1-5	CASSGQGPQPQHF	TGTGCCAGCAGTGGACAGGGTCCCCAGCCCCAGCATTTT
NA	TRBV20-1	NA	TRBJ1-5	CSAARGGQPQHF	TGCAGTGCCGCGAGGGGCGGTCAGCCCCAGCATTTT
NA	TRBV2	NA	TRBJ1-5	CASSGENNQPQHF	TGTGCCAGCAGCGGCGAGAACAATCAGCCCCAGCATTTT
NA	TRBV12-3/TRBV12-4	NA	TRBJ1-5	CASSLGTPNQPQHF	TGTGCCAGCAGTTTAGGGACTCCCAATCAGCCCCAGCATTTT
NA	TRBV7-2	TRBD1	TRBJ1-2	CASSPTPGGRSGYGYTF	TGTGCCAGCAGCCCAACTCCAGGGGGCCGGTCAGGCTATGGCTACACCTTC
NA	TRBV20-1	TRBD2	TRBJ2-3	CSATSGRGDTQYF	TGCAGTGCTACTAGCGGGAGAGGGGATACGCAGTATTTT
NA	TRBV27	NA	TRBJ2-7	CASSFGLTYEQYF	TGTGCCAGCAGTTTTGGGCTTACCTACGAGCAGTACTTC
NA	TRBV2	NA	TRBJ1-2	CASSGGGGYGYTF	TGTGCCAGCAGTGGAGGGGGAGGATATGGCTACACCTTC
few	TRBV27	TRBD1	TRBJ2-6	CASRKGQGASGANVLTF	TGTGCCAGCAGGAAGGGACAGGGGGCATCTGGGGCCAACGTCCTGACTTTC
NA	TRBV19	NA	TRBJ1-2	CASSWSQNYGYTF	TGTGCCAGTAGTTGGTCGCAAAACTATGGCTACACCTTC
few	TRBV19	TRBD1	TRBJ2-5	CARFSRDRGPETQYF	TGTGCCAGGTTCAGTCGGGACAGGGGTCCGGAGACCCAGTACTTC
once	TRBV19	NA	TRBJ1-6	CASMGRRDSPLHF	TGTGCCAGTATGGGCAGGAGAGATTCACCCCTCCACTTT